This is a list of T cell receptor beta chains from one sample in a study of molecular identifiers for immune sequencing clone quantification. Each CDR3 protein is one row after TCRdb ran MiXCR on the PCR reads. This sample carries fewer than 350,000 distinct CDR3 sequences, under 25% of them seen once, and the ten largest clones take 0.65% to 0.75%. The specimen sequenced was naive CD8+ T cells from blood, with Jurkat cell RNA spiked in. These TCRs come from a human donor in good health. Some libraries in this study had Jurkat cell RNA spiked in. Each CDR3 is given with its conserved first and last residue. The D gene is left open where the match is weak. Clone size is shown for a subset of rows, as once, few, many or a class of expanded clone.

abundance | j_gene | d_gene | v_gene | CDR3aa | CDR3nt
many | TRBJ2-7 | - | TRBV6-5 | CASSYSTGTAYEQYF | TGTGCCAGCAGTTACTCGACAGGAACGGCCTACGAGCAGTACTTC
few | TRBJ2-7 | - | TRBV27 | CASGSGPYEQYF | TGTGCCAGCGGGTCTGGGCCCTACGAGCAGTACTTC
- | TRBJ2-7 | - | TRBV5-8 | CASSLGVHVQYF | TGTGCCAGCAGCTTGGGCGTCCACGTGCAGTACTTC
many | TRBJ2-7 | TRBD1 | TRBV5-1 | CASSRTGGGNEQYF | TGCGCCAGCAGCCGGACAGGGGGCGGGAACGAGCAGTACTTC
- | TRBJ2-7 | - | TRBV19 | CASSYRASRSYEQYF | TGTGCCAGTAGTTACAGGGCCAGCCGGTCCTACGAGCAGTACTTC
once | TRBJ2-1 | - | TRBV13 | CASGVDSNEQFF | TGTGCCAGCGGCGTCGACTCGAATGAGCAGTTCTTC
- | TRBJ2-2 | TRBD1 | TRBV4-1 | CASSHATGDTGELFF | TGCGCCAGCAGCCACGCCACAGGGGACACCGGGGAGCTGTTTTTT
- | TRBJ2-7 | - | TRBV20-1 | CSARDPTFTYEQYF | TGCAGTGCTAGAGATCCGACTTTCACCTACGAGCAGTACTTC
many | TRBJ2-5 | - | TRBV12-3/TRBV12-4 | CASSLWQGIEETQYF | TGTGCCAGCAGTTTATGGCAGGGGATAGAAGAGACCCAGTACTTC
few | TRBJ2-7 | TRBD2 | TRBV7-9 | CASSQGTSGTFYEQYF | TGTGCCAGCAGCCAAGGGACTAGCGGGACCTTCTACGAGCAGTACTTC
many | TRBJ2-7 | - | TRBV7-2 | CASSLLAGGYNEQYF | TGTGCCAGCAGCTTATTGGCAGGGGGGTACAACGAGCAGTACTTC
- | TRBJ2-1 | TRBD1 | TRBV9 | CASSPSRRDRDLDEQFF | TGTGCCAGCAGCCCCTCACGCAGGGACAGGGATTTGGATGAGCAGTTCTTC
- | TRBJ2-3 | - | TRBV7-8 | CACSLVGRNTDTQYF | TGTGCCTGCAGCCTAGTGGGCAGAAACACAGATACGCAGTATTTT
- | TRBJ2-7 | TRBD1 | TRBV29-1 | CSVTTTTGAHEQYF | TGCAGCGTAACGACAACCACAGGGGCCCACGAGCAGTACTTC
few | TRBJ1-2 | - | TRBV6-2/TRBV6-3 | CASSYSTQIHGYTF | TGTGCCAGCAGTTACTCGACACAGATCCATGGCTACACCTTC
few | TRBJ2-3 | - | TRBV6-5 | CASSYGGDFTDTQYF | TGTGCCAGCAGTTACGGAGGGGACTTCACAGATACGCAGTATTTT
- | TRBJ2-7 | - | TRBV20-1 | CSAAGDNSTYEQYF | TGCAGTGCCGCAGGGGACAATTCGACCTACGAGCAGTACTTC
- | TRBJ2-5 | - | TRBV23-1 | CASSDRAQAPQYF | TGCGCCAGCAGTGACAGAGCCCAAGCGCCCCAGTACTTC
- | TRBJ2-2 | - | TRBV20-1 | CSARSGTGELFF | TGCAGTGCTAGATCGGGGACCGGGGAGCTGTTTTTT
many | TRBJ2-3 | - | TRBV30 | CAWSVLVTDTQYF | TGTGCCTGGAGTGTTCTGGTCACAGATACGCAGTATTTT
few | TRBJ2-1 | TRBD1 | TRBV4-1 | CASSQVGTGGINEQFF | TGCGCCAGCAGCCAAGTGGGTACAGGGGGTATAAATGAGCAGTTCTTC
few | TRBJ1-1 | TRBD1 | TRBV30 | CAWSGGGYTEAFF | TGTGCCTGGTCCGGAGGGGGCTACACTGAAGCTTTCTTT
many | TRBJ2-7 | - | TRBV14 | CASSQARRAEQYF | TGTGCCAGCAGCCAGGCCAGGCGGGCCGAGCAGTACTTC
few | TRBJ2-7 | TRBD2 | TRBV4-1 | CASSWRTSGTYEQYF | TGCGCCAGCAGCTGGAGGACTAGCGGGACCTACGAGCAGTACTTC
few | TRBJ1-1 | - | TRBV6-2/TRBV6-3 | CASNPGGLVEAFF | TGTGCCAGCAACCCGGGGGGGCTGGTTGAAGCTTTCTTT
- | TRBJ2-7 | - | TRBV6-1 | CASSTENYGQYF | TGTGCCAGCAGTACCGAGAACTACGGGCAGTACTTC
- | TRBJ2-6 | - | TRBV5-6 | CASTQDSIVPSGANVLTF | TGTGCCAGCACCCAGGACAGCATAGTTCCCTCTGGGGCCAACGTCCTGACTTTC
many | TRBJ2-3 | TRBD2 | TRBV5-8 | CASSGRARAGGKTDTQYF | TGTGCCAGCAGCGGCCGGGCTAGAGCGGGGGGGAAAACAGATACGCAGTATTTT
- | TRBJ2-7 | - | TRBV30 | CAWSVQGRRYEQYF | TGTGCCTGGAGTGTACAGGGTCGGCGCTACGAGCAGTACTTC
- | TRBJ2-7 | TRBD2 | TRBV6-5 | CASRLGLGPYEQYF | TGTGCCAGCAGGCTGGGACTAGGGCCCTACGAGCAGTACTTC
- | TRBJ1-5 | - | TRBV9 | CASSVGGGVGPPQHF | TGTGCCAGCAGCGTAGGTGGAGGGGTGGGTCCGCCCCAGCATTTT
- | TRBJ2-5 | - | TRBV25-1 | CATSRETQYF | TGTGCCACCAGTAGGGAGACCCAGTACTTC
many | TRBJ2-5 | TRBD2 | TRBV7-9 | CASSSGTKETQYF | TGTGCCAGCAGTTCGGGGACTAAAGAGACCCAGTACTTC
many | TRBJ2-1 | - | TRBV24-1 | CATRGAGGSYNEQFF | TGTGCCACCAGGGGGGCCGGGGGTTCCTACAATGAGCAGTTCTTC
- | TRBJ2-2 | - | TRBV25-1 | CASSTTGELFF | TGTGCCAGCAGTACAACCGGGGAGCTGTTTTTT
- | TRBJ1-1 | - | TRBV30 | CAWSVEPMNTEAFF | TGTGCCTGGAGTGTTGAGCCGATGAACACTGAAGCTTTCTTT
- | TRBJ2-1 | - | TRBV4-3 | CASSHLRNNEQFF | TGCGCCAGCAGCCACTTACGGAACAATGAGCAGTTCTTC
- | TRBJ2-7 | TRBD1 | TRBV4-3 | CASSEDRGSYEQYF | TGCGCCAGCAGCGAAGACAGGGGTTCCTACGAGCAGTACTTC
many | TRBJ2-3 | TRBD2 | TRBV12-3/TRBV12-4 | CASSPLSGRGGTDTQYF | TGTGCCAGCAGCCCCCTTTCTGGGCGCGGGGGTACAGATACGCAGTATTTT
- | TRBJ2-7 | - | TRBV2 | CASGTSRTDSYEQYF | TGTGCCAGCGGGACGAGCAGGACAGATTCCTACGAGCAGTACTTC
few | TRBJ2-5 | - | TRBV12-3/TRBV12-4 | CASSLARGHQETQYF | TGTGCCAGCAGTTTAGCGCGGGGGCACCAAGAGACCCAGTACTTC
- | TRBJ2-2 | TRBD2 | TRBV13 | CASSYGLAGDTGELFF | TGTGCCAGCAGCTACGGACTAGCGGGAGATACCGGGGAGCTGTTTTTT